This T cell receptor beta chain is from a study of a mutant IDH1 vaccine in newly diagnosed glioma. V lost 0 bases and J 0 bases, leaving 15 bases between the germline ends. CDR1 and CDR2 from the germline V gene are LNHDA and SQIVND (reference sequence). This CDR3 comprises 19 residues. The time point is: week 47, end of study. Vaccine doses each comprised 300 ug of mutant IDH1 20-mer peptide, with topical imiquimod. The table came from immunoSEQ multiplex PCR; TCRdb's copy has only in-frame clones and leaves some out. The sample has roughly 50,000 clones, about 80% seen once. Worth noting for this clone: The antigen is undetermined.

This TCR derives from a woman aged 40 to 50 with glioma. Some clones in this sample may be carry-over from other donors' samples. The specimen was PBMCs, collected from a glioma patient whose treatment included an IDH1 peptide vaccine. This chain joins TRBV19 and TRBJ2-6; D remains unclear. The CDR3 sequence: CASSIDPFSAVSGANVLTF. CDR3 DNA: TGTGCCAGTAGTATAGATCCCTTTTCCGCAGTCTCTGGGGCCAACGTCCTGACTTTC. Supplemented by reference TRBV19 and TRBJ2-6, the full variable domain reads DGGITQSPKYLFRKEGQNVTLSCEQNLNHDAMYWYRQDPGQGLRLIYYSQIVNDFQKGDIAEGYSVSREKKESFPLTVTSAQKNPTAFYLCASSIDPFSAVSGANVLTFGAGSRLTVL.